Below, 13 T cell receptor beta chains from the same sample are listed, as sequenced in a study of vaccination effects on CD4 cells after COVID-19. Sequenced by immunoSEQ multiplex PCR; TCRdb stores in-frame clones only, minus some. The table shows about 14,000 clones, with 78% occurring only once. Within the ViraFEST assay, antigen-specific CD4+ T cells underwent expansion with viral peptide pools prior to sequencing. Cultured cells yielded isolated CD4+ T cells after approximately nine days. Infection with SARS-CoV-2 occurred in the person between March and December 2020, and PCR confirmed it. BNT162b2 vaccine or mRNA-1273 vaccine was given to participants in two doses. These receptors lack a known antigen. Sequences were derived from CD4+ T cells from PBMCs cultured with HCoV-NL63 spike peptides, sampled after COVID-19 vaccination. All receptors derive from a human donor who had a prior SARS-CoV-2 infection.

V usage is TRBV9 and J usage is TRBJ2-3; maybe TRBD2 (6 bases). V lost 1 base, J lost 6 bases, and 12 bases lay in between. Germline loops: CDR1 SGDLS, CDR2 YYNGEE. CDR3 size: 14 residues. CDR3 residues: CASSVIASVDTQYF. As DNA, the CDR3 is TGTGCCAGCAGCGTAATAGCTAGCGTCGATACGCAGTATTTT.

The chain has TRBV5-1 and TRBJ1-3; D is unclear. Trimming removed 9 bases from V and 0 bases from J, with 16 bases in between. Germline V CDR1 and CDR2: SGHRS, YFSETQ. The length of the CDR3 is 15 residues. DNA for the CDR3: TGCGCCACTAGTTCGGACGGTAACTCTGGAAACACCATATATTTT. It encodes CATSSDGNSGNTIYF.

The table lists this clone with a few counts. This rearrangement joins TRBV19 to TRBJ1-2; 7 positions match TRBD1. CDR1 is LNHDA, CDR2 SQIVND, per germline (reference sequence). V was pared by 4 bases and J by 7 bases, with 9 bases of the junction left unmatched. The CDR3 consists of 14 residues. CDR3 sequence (DNA): TGTGCCAGTAGTAGCCAAGGGGGCTGGAGTGGCTACACCTTC. Translating it yields CASSSQGGWSGYTF.

The V and J genes are TRBV5-1 and TRBJ2-7; D may be TRBD1 (6 bases). CDR3 length: 13 amino acids. Germline loops: CDR1 SGHRS, CDR2 YFSETQ. V lost 1 base and J 5 bases, leaving 10 bases between the germline ends. The CDR3 sequence: CASSLNRVHEQYF. In DNA, the CDR3 is TGCGCCAGCAGCTTGAACAGGGTCCACGAGCAGTACTTC.

V usage is TRBV3-1 (or the pseudogene TRBV3-2) and J usage is TRBJ1-1; D gene ambiguous. Germline V CDR1 and CDR2: LGHDT, YNNKEL (reference sequence). The CDR3 contains 12 residues. V shed 4 bases and J shed 3 bases, with 6 bases lying between them. This CDR3 is CASSRFHTEAFF. The DNA of the CDR3 is TGTGCCAGCAGCCGGTTCCACACTGAAGCTTTCTTT.

The CDR3 sequence: CASSEMSYNEQFF. The CDR3 nucleotides read TGCGCCAGCAGCGAGATGTCGTACAATGAGCAGTTCTTC. The V gene is TRBV5-1, the J gene TRBJ2-1; D not resolved. The V gene lost 4 bases and the J gene lost 4 bases, with 9 bases spanning the gap. CDR1 is SGHRS, CDR2 YFSETQ, per germline. CDR3 length: 13 amino acids.

The J gene is TRBJ1-1, the V gene TRBV30; D remains unclear. Germline CDR1 is GTSNPN and CDR2 is SVGIG (reference sequence). Trimming took 4 bases from V and 0 from J, leaving 9 bases between them. CDR3 length equals 13 residues. CDR3 sequence reads: CAWNRDLNTEAFF. CDR3 sequence (DNA): TGTGCCTGGAACCGGGATTTGAACACTGAAGCTTTCTTT.

This chain links TRBV2 with TRBJ2-1; 11 bases are shared with TRBD1. The V gene end was trimmed by 6 bases and the J gene end by 7 bases; junction bases not matched to a gene: 11. From germline, CDR1 is SNHLY and CDR2 FYNNEI. This CDR3 region has 16 residues. The CDR3, as DNA: TGTGCCAGCAGCCTGGAGGGACAGGGGGTTAAAAATGAGCAGTTCTTC. Translating gives CASSLEGQGVKNEQFF. The full variable domain, completed using reference TRBV2 and TRBJ2-1, is EPEVTQTPSHQVTQMGQEVILRCVPISNHLYFYWYRQILGQKVEFLVSFYNNEISEKSEIFDDQFSVERPDGSNFTLKIRSTKLEDSAMYFCASSLEGQGVKNEQFFGPGTRLTVL.

This chain connects TRBV5-4 to TRBJ1-1; a weak D match, TRBD1 (5 bases). Germline CDR1 reads SGHNT; CDR2 reads YYREEE (reference sequence). Trimming cost V 2 bases and J 5 bases, with 16 bases left between them. The CDR3 spans 15 residues. CDR3 sequence: CASSLGTSRLTEAFF. The CDR3 region has the DNA TGTGCCAGCAGCTTAGGGACCTCGCGTCTAACTGAAGCTTTCTTT.

The chain recombines TRBV18 with TRBJ2-7, with 7 bases fitting TRBD1. The ends lost 6 bases at V and 2 bases at J; junction bases unmatched: 10. Germline V gives CDR1 KGHSH, CDR2 LQKENI. The CDR3 spans 15 residues. The CDR3 loop is CASSFTGTAAYEQYF. The CDR3 bases are TGTGCCAGCTCGTTCACCGGGACAGCAGCCTACGAGCAGTACTTC.

The chain combines TRBV5-1 with TRBJ2-2; the D gene is possibly TRBD1 (5 bases). The CDR3 is 14 residues long. Trimming cost V 0 bases and J 5 bases, with 8 bases left between them. Germline CDR1 SGHRS, CDR2 YFSETQ. The chain's CDR3 is CASSLEQGTGELFF. In DNA form, the CDR3 reads TGCGCCAGCAGCTTGGAGCAGGGAACCGGGGAGCTGTTTTTT.

This chain links TRBV5-1 with TRBJ2-7, with 7 nucleotides matching TRBD2. Germline V gene lookup returns CDR1 SGHRS and CDR2 YFSETQ. V shed 2 bases and J 4 bases; nucleotides not matched to a gene: 12. CDR3 size: 16 residues. CDR3 DNA sequence: TGCGCCAGCAGCTTTTTTTCGGGGGGAGACCCTTACGAGCAGTACTTC. Translation gives CASSFFSGGDPYEQYF.

The chain joins TRBV30 to TRBJ2-2; unclear D gene. This CDR3 is 16 amino acids long. Trimming removed 0 bases at V and 0 bases at J, with 11 bases between. The germline gives CDR1 GTSNPN, CDR2 SVGIG (reference sequence). CDR3 sequence: CAWSVLHGSNTGELFF. In DNA form, the CDR3 reads TGTGCCTGGAGTGTACTTCACGGTTCGAACACCGGGGAGCTGTTTTTT.